This TCR beta chain came from a study of T cells after yellow fever vaccination. Regarding the study as a whole: Post-booster repertoires contained most primary-vaccination clones again (96% CD4, around 88% CD8). The secondary response peaked faster, at day 5 versus 15, but was weaker.

TCRdb itself ran the 5' RACE reads through MiXCR, one entry per CDR3 protein. This sample has about 340,000 distinct CDR3 sequences, with approximately 13% found just once. This clonotype was detected ten times or more. No antigen is known for it. Looked up from germline, CDR1 is SGHRS and CDR2 is YFSETQ. Trimming shortened V by 4 bases and J by 0 bases, and 8 bases separated the two germline ends. The CDR3 is made up of 14 amino acids. The material was CD4+ T cells sorted from PBMCs, obtained 15 days after the yellow fever booster vaccination. The TCR originated in a man aged 18 to 29 who received the YFV17D yellow fever vaccine. V and J are TRBV5-1 and TRBJ2-4; D gene unclear. The chain's CDR3 is CASSTDLAKNIQYF. In DNA, the CDR3 is TGCGCCAGCAGCACAGATCTAGCCAAAAACATTCAGTACTTC.